This is a list of T cell receptor beta chains from one sample in a study of CD8+CD57+ T cells in acquired aplastic anemia. A single record per CDR3 protein comes from TCRdb applying MiXCR to the reads. Here the sample spans about 470,000 distinct CDR3 sequences, approximately 33% being singletons. Input material: sorted CD4+, CD8+, or CD8+CD57+ T cells (not recorded which) from PBMCs. Receptor source: a human donor with aplastic anemia. Both conserved end residues are part of each CDR3. D genes are given only for firm matches. The size field is filled for only some rows; it gives once, few, many or a size class.

clone_size	v_call	d_call	j_call	cdr3_aa	cdr3_nt
many	TRBV20-1	-	TRBJ2-7	CSAQGSGGDGEEQYF	TGCAGTGCTCAAGGGTCAGGCGGAGATGGTGAGGAGCAGTACTTC
-	TRBV18	TRBD1	TRBJ2-1	CASSPLDRGYGQFF	TGTGCCAGCTCACCTTTAGACAGGGGGTACGGGCAGTTCTTC
-	TRBV28	-	TRBJ1-6	CASSFAGNSPLHF	TGTGCCAGCAGTTTTGCGGGGAATTCACCCCTCCACTTT
-	TRBV19	TRBD1	TRBJ1-5	CASSKSPTGGVNQPQHF	TGTGCCAGTAGCAAGAGTCCGACAGGGGGGGTCAATCAGCCCCAGCATTTT
many	TRBV7-9	TRBD2	TRBJ2-1	CASSLGGDEQFF	TGTGCCAGCAGCTTGGGGGGGGACGAGCAGTTCTTC
-	TRBV6-5	-	TRBJ1-6	CASSYQGWDNSPLHF	TGTGCCAGCAGTTACCAGGGATGGGATAATTCACCCCTCCACTTT
-	TRBV6-1	-	TRBJ1-6	CASTFVGLNSPLHF	TGTGCCAGCACCTTCGTGGGCCTTAATTCACCCCTCCACTTT
few	TRBV11-2	TRBD2	TRBJ2-1	CASSLSKGLASYNEQFF	TGTGCCAGCAGCCTCAGTAAAGGACTAGCGTCGTACAATGAGCAGTTCTTC
few	TRBV15	-	TRBJ1-2	CATSTPTLRERQLNYGYTF	TGTGCCACCAGCACACCAACGCTGCGAGAAAGACAGCTTAACTATGGCTACACCTTC
few	TRBV6-1	-	TRBJ1-1	CASEKQRDTEAFF	TGTGCCAGCGAAAAACAGAGGGACACTGAAGCTTTCTTT
-	TRBV7-2	-	TRBJ2-1	CASSLTLLQGEQFF	TGTGCCAGCAGCTTAACCCTCTTGCAGGGTGAGCAGTTCTTC
-	TRBV6-1	-	TRBJ1-3	CASRSTRGAGNTIYF	TGTGCCAGCAGAAGTACCAGGGGCGCTGGAAACACCATATATTTT
many	TRBV6-1	-	TRBJ2-7	CASSILDSEEQYF	TGTGCCAGCAGTATTCTGGACAGTGAAGAGCAGTACTTC